This TCR beta chain was identified in a study of T cell changes during pregnancy in multiple sclerosis. Sequencing used immunoSEQ multiplex PCR; TCRdb keeps in-frame clones, though not all of them. The sample has around 40,000 clones, 90% to 95% seen once. In germline, CDR1 is SGHRS, CDR2 YFSETQ. The CDR3 sequence is 14 residues long. V lost 2 bases to trimming and J lost 0 bases, with 6 bases between them. The source was CD8+ T cells from peripheral blood mononuclear cells, collected in the third trimester of pregnancy. This receptor was taken from a female donor with multiple sclerosis, enrolled in a pregnancy study. The chain uses TRBV5-1 and TRBJ2-1; D is ambiguous. This chain's CDR3 is CASSLSDSYNEQFF. For the CDR3, the DNA is TGCGCCAGCAGCTTAAGCGACTCCTACAATGAGCAGTTCTTC.